One and the same sample provided the 23 T cell receptor beta chains below, sequenced in a study of beta chain features in type 1 diabetes. Expressed TCRB transcripts were sequenced after all isolated RNA was converted to cDNA. Sequencing was performed with immunoSEQ multiplex PCR; in TCRdb, only in-frame clones are kept and a portion is missing. The repertoire holds some 250,000 clones, 27% seen once, with 4% in the top ten. What was sequenced was central memory CD4+ T cells from blood. The receptors stem from a man aged 25-45 years in good health.

This clone was seen a few times. The chain links TRBV29-1 to TRBJ2-1; D may be TRBD1 (5 bases). V shed 0 bases and J shed 3 bases, with 12 bases lying between them. Germline V lookup: CDR1 SQVTM, CDR2 ANQGSEA. The length of the CDR3 is 15 residues. The CDR3 region has the DNA TGCAGCGTTGAAGATCTGGCAGGGAACTACAATGAGCAGTTCTTC. Amino acids: CSVEDLAGNYNEQFF.

This clone was seen a handful of times. This chain links TRBV5-1 with TRBJ2-3; 7 bases map to TRBD2. J was trimmed by 6 bases and V by 7 bases; bases with no gene match: 11. The CDR3 length is 14 residues. CDR1 is SGHRS, CDR2 YFSETQ, per germline. The CDR3 reads CASCPTGGGDTQYF. The CDR3 DNA follows: TGCGCCAGCTGCCCGACGGGAGGCGGGGATACGCAGTATTTT. Variable domain in full (rest from reference TRBV5-1 and TRBJ2-3): KAGVTQTPRYLIKTRGQQVTLSCSPISGHRSVSWYQQTPGQGLQFLFEYFSETQRNKGNFPGRFSGRQFSNSRSEMNVSTLELGDSALYLCASCPTGGGDTQYFGPGTRLTVL.

This clone was observed a single time. This sequence joins TRBV10-3 and TRBJ2-7; a weak D match, TRBD2 (6 bases). V lost 2 bases and J 6 bases, leaving 20 bases between the germline ends. The CDR3 extends over 16 amino acids. CDR1 and CDR2 from the germline V gene are ENHRY and SYGVKD. CDR3 residues: CAISEVSGTGRSEQYF. The CDR3 nucleotides read TGTGCCATCAGTGAGGTGTCGGGGACGGGGAGGTCCGAGCAGTACTTC.

The rearrangement uses TRBV28 and TRBJ1-5, with D maybe TRBD1 (5 bases). Trimming left V 2 bases short and J 4 bases short, with 9 bases between. CDR1 and CDR2 from the germline V gene are MDHEN and SYDVKM. The CDR3 length is 14 residues. CDR3 region: CASSLKGFNQPQHF. The CDR3, as DNA: TGTGCCAGCAGTTTAAAGGGGTTTAATCAGCCCCAGCATTTT. Together with reference TRBV28 and TRBJ1-5, the CDR3 gives the full variable domain: DVKVTQSSRYLVKRTGEKVFLECVQDMDHENMFWYRQDPGLGLRLIYFSYDVKMKEKGDIPEGYSVSREKKERFSLILESASTNQTSMYLCASSLKGFNQPQHFGDGTRLSIL.

This clone showed up just a few times. The chain combines TRBV5-5 with TRBJ2-3; maybe TRBD1 (7 bases). The CDR3 consists of 15 residues. CDR1 is SGHKS and CDR2 is YYEKEE in the germline V gene (reference sequence). V shed 2 bases and J shed 5 bases, with 15 bases lying between them. As DNA, the CDR3 is TGTGCCAGCAGCTTCGGGGGACAGCTGATAGATACGCAGTATTTT. It translates to CASSFGGQLIDTQYF. The whole variable domain, filled in from reference TRBV5-5 and TRBJ2-3, reads DAGVTQSPTHLIKTRGQQVTLRCSPISGHKSVSWYQQVLGQGPQFIFQYYEKEERGRGNFPDRFSARQFPNYSSELNVNALLLGDSALYLCASSFGGQLIDTQYFGPGTRLTVL.

This clone was picked up a small number of times. The chain couples TRBV4-2 to TRBJ2-1; TRBD2 might be the D (6 bases). The CDR3 totals 17 residues. The germline V gene encodes CDR1 LGHNA and CDR2 YNFKEQ. Trimming took 4 bases from V and 0 from J, leaving 16 bases between them. CDR3 DNA sequence: TGTGCCAGCAGCCCAAGGAGGGGACGGGGCTCCTACAATGAGCAGTTCTTC. Translated, it gives CASSPRRGRGSYNEQFF.

The chain uses TRBV30 and TRBJ1-5; 11 positions agree with TRBD1. Germline V gives CDR1 GTSNPN, CDR2 SVGIG (reference sequence). V gave up 7 bases and J gave up 4 bases; unmatched junction bases: 30. The CDR3 is 22 residues long. The CDR3 coding sequence is TGTGCCTTAGCCCCAAATCGGGGTCCGCGGACAGGGGGCTCCAGGTGGAATCAGCCCCAGCATTTT. Translating gives CALAPNRGPRTGGSRWNQPQHF.

The rearrangement joins TRBV2 to TRBJ2-5; the D gene is possibly TRBD1 (5 bases). The CDR3 is 12 residues long. From germline, CDR1 is SNHLY and CDR2 FYNNEI. V lost 8 bases and J lost 0, with 7 bases in between. CDR3 amino acids: CASGAHQETQYF. CDR3 nucleotide sequence: TGTGCCAGCGGGGCCCACCAAGAGACCCAGTACTTC.

The chain couples TRBV5-1 to TRBJ2-3; 12 nucleotides line up with TRBD2. Germline values: CDR1 SGHRS, CDR2 YFSETQ. The CDR3 length is 16 residues. V shed 4 bases, J shed 5 bases, and the junction held 8 bases outside the gene matches. CDR3 residues: CASSPGLAGLGDTQYF. The CDR3 DNA follows: TGCGCCAGCAGCCCCGGACTAGCGGGATTAGGAGATACGCAGTATTTT.

There are a few counts of this clone. This chain connects TRBV30 to TRBJ1-2; 7 positions match TRBD1. V was pared by 0 bases and J by 4 bases, with 2 bases of the junction left unmatched. CDR3 size: 13 residues. Germline V gene data show CDR1 as GTSNPN and CDR2 as SVGIG (reference sequence). CDR3 region: CAWSVGGAYGYTF. The CDR3 nucleotides are TGTGCCTGGAGTGTAGGGGGCGCCTATGGCTACACCTTC. Complete variable domain (other parts from reference TRBV30 and TRBJ1-2): SQTIHQWPATLVQPVGSPLSLECTVEGTSNPNLYWYRQAAGRGLQLLFYSVGIGQISSEVPQNLSASRPQDRQFILSSKKLLLSDSGFYLCAWSVGGAYGYTFGSGTRLTVV.

This chain connects TRBV4-1 to TRBJ2-1; 7 bases agree with TRBD2. J gave up 8 bases and V 5 bases, and 6 bases lay outside the gene matches. This CDR3 contains 13 residues. CDR1 and CDR2 from the germline V gene are MGHRA and YSYEKL. The CDR3: CASSSRLADEQFF. Written as DNA, the CDR3 is TGCGCCAGCAGCTCTCGACTAGCAGATGAGCAGTTCTTC.

A few counts support this clone. V and J are TRBV5-1 and TRBJ1-2; no reliable D call. Germline lookup yields CDR1 SGHRS and CDR2 YFSETQ. Trimming took off 0 bases at V and 10 bases at J, with 10 bases between the two ends. This CDR3 spans 12 amino acids. CDR3 sequence: CASSLASFDYTF. The CDR3 nucleotides are TGCGCCAGCAGCTTGGCTTCTTTTGACTACACCTTC.

V and J are TRBV4-3 and TRBJ1-1, with 7 bases that match TRBD1. This CDR3 comprises 15 residues. Germline values: CDR1 LGHNA, CDR2 YSLEER. V was pared by 0 bases and J by 5 bases, with 6 bases of the junction left unmatched. This CDR3 reads CASSQDPAQGTEAFF. DNA of the CDR3: TGCGCCAGCAGCCAAGATCCCGCACAGGGGACTGAAGCTTTCTTT.

The chain uses TRBV7-9 and TRBJ1-2, with 7 nucleotides matching TRBD1. The CDR3 totals 15 residues. V was clipped by 5 bases and J by 2 bases; unmatched bases: 8. Looked up from germline, CDR1 is SEHNR and CDR2 is FQNEAQ (reference sequence). The CDR3 region has the DNA TGTGCCAGCAGCGTAGGGACAGCCGCCAACTATGGCTACACCTTC. Protein: CASSVGTAANYGYTF.

The rearrangement joins TRBV11-3 to TRBJ2-3, with 7 bases that match TRBD2. After removal of 5 bases from V and 3 bases from J, the junction contained 5 bases not matched to a gene. Germline loops: CDR1 SGHNT, CDR2 YENEEA. This CDR3 spans 14 amino acids. CDR3: CASSPGGSTDTQYF. In nucleotides, the CDR3 is TGTGCCAGCAGCCCGGGGGGTTCAACAGATACGCAGTATTTT.

This rearrangement joins TRBV5-1 to TRBJ2-5, with D possibly matching TRBD1 (6 bases). V was trimmed by 3 bases and J by 4 bases, leaving 13 bases between them. CDR3 length: 14 amino acids. Germline V lookup: CDR1 SGHRS, CDR2 YFSETQ. The CDR3 sequence is CASSSTQGSETQYF. In DNA form, the CDR3 reads TGCGCCAGCAGCTCGACGCAGGGGTCAGAGACCCAGTACTTC.

A few counts support this clone. This rearrangement joins TRBV27 to TRBJ2-2, with a possible D match to TRBD2 (5 bases). Germline CDR1 MNHEY, CDR2 SMNVEV (reference sequence). Trimming removed 5 bases at V and 8 bases at J, with 15 bases between. The CDR3 is 14 residues long. The DNA of the CDR3 is TGTGCCAGCAGTGCCAGCAGAAGCGGAGGGGAGCTGTTTTTT. Protein sequence: CASSASRSGGELFF.

On this clone: One end of the junction fails to match germline, which may point to a read error. The V and J genes are TRBV18 and TRBJ2-7; 9 nucleotides agree with TRBD1. Germline V gene lookup returns CDR1 KGHSH and CDR2 LQKENI. The CDR3 loop spans 12 amino acids. The CDR3: CASSPGQGPFLF. CDR3 nucleotide sequence: TGTGCCAGCTCACCTGGACAGGGGCCTTTCCTATTC.

V is TRBV30 and J is TRBJ1-1; D gene ambiguous. The V gene lost 2 bases and the J gene lost 5 bases, with 15 bases spanning the gap. Germline CDR1 reads GTSNPN; CDR2 reads SVGIG (reference sequence). The CDR3 is 14 residues long. CDR3 DNA sequence: TGTGCCTGGAGTCCTGGGCCGAGGGTTACTGAAGCTTTCTTT. Translation gives CAWSPGPRVTEAFF.

This clone has more than one count but fewer than ten. The CDR3 sequence is CASSLGGVELTGSNVLTF. As DNA, the CDR3 is TGTGCCAGCAGCTTAGGGGGCGTTGAGTTGACAGGATCCAACGTCCTGACTTTC. The chain is built from TRBV7-2 and TRBJ2-6, with D tentatively TRBD1 (6 bases). V was clipped by 1 base and J by 8 bases, with 21 bases between them. Germline V gene data show CDR1 as SGHTA and CDR2 as FQGNSA. The CDR3 consists of 18 residues. Full variable domain (outside the CDR3, taken from reference TRBV7-2 and TRBJ2-6): GAGVSQSPSNKVTEKGKDVELRCDPISGHTALYWYRQSLGQGLEFLIYFQGNSAPDKSGLPSDRFSAERTGGSVSTLTIQRTQQEDSAVYLCASSLGGVELTGSNVLTFGAGSRLTVL.

The chain is built from TRBV6-1 and TRBJ2-3, with D possibly TRBD1 on 6 matching bases. CDR1 and CDR2 from the germline V gene are MNHNS and SASEGT. V lost 1 base, J lost 0 bases, and 14 bases lay in between. This CDR3 spans 17 amino acids. Here the CDR3 reads CASSEGVLQGSTDTQYF. Written as DNA, the CDR3 is TGTGCCAGCAGTGAAGGCGTACTACAGGGTAGCACAGATACGCAGTATTTT.

This clone was counted between two and nine times. This sample also contains other DNA sequences that code for the same CDR3. The V and J genes are TRBV30 and TRBJ2-2; unclear D gene. This CDR3 is 13 amino acids long. With 0 bases removed from V and 5 bases from J, the gap between germline ends came to 7 bases. CDR1 and CDR2 (germline): GTSNPN, SVGIG (reference sequence). The CDR3, as DNA: TGTGCCTGGAGTGTAGGCGGTACCGGGGAGCTGTTTTTT. Translating it yields CAWSVGGTGELFF.

This chain uses TRBV13 with TRBJ2-7; D not certain. Trimming took off 5 bases at V and 0 bases at J, with 17 bases between the two ends. Germline V gene lookup returns CDR1 PRHDT and CDR2 FYEKMQ (reference sequence). This CDR3 spans 16 amino acids. The CDR3 DNA is TGTGCCAGCAGCGTGGGCTATGGTAGCCGCTCCTACGAGCAGTACTTC. This gives the protein CASSVGYGSRSYEQYF. The full variable domain, its missing parts supplied by reference TRBV13 and TRBJ2-7, is AAGVIQSPRHLIKEKRETATLKCYPIPRHDTVYWYQQGPGQDPQFLISFYEKMQSDKGSIPDRFSAQQFSDYHSELNMSSLELGDSALYFCASSVGYGSRSYEQYFGPGTRLTVT.